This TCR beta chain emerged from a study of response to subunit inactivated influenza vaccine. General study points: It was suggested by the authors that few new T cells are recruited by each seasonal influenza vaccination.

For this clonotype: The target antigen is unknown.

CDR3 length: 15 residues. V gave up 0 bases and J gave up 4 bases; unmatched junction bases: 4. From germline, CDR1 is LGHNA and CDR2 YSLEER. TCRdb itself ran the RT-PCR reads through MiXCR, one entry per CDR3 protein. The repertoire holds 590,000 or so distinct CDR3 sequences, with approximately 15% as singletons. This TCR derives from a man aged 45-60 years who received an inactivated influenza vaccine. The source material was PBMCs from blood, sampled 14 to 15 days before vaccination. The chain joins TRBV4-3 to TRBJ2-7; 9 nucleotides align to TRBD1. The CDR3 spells CASSQDYGTGYEQYF. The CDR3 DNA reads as TGCGCCAGCAGCCAAGATTACGGGACAGGGTACGAGCAGTACTTC.